The 2 T cell receptor beta chains in this list originate from one sample, sequenced in a study of cytomegalovirus exposure and HLA in healthy donors. Libraries were prepared by immunoSEQ multiplex PCR; TCRdb keeps only in-frame clonotypes and omits some of them. This table has fewer than 300,000 clones, roughly 88% appearing once. The specimen was PBMCs. These receptors all come from a young woman in good health and CMV-seronegative.

The chain joins TRBV30 to TRBJ2-6; no reliable D call. In germline, CDR1 is GTSNPN, CDR2 SVGIG (reference sequence). The CDR3 spans 14 residues. The V and J ends lost 0 bases and 2 bases respectively, with 5 bases between them. Here the CDR3 DNA reads TGTGCCTGGAGTGTTTCCACTGGGGCCAACGTCCTGACTTTC. It specifies CAWSVSTGANVLTF.

The V and J genes are TRBV25-1 and TRBJ2-7, with D hard to call. Per germline, CDR1 MGHDK and CDR2 SYGVNS. The CDR3 is made up of 12 amino acids. V shed 9 bases and J shed 3 bases, with 12 bases lying between them. This chain's CDR3 is CASSLGSYEQYF. The CDR3 region has the DNA TGTGCCAGTTCTTTGGGCAGCTACGAGCAGTACTTC.